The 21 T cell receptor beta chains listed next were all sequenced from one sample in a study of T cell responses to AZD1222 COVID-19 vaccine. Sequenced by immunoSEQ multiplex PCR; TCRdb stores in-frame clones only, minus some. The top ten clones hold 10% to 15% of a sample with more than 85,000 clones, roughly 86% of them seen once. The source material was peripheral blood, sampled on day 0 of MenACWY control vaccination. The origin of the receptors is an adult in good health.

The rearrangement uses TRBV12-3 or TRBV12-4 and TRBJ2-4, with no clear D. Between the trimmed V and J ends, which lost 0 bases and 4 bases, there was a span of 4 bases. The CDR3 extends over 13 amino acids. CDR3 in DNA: TGTGCCAGCAGTTTAGCCAGGAAAAACATTCAGTACTTC. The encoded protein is CASSLARKNIQYF.

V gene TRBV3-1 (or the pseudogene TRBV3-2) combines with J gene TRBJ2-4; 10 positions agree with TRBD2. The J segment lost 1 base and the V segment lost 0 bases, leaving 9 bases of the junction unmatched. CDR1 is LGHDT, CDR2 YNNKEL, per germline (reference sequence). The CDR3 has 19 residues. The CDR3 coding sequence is TGTGCCAGCAGCCAAGATCCAGCGGGGGGGCCGACGGCCAAAAACATTCAGTACTTC. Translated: CASSQDPAGGPTAKNIQYF.

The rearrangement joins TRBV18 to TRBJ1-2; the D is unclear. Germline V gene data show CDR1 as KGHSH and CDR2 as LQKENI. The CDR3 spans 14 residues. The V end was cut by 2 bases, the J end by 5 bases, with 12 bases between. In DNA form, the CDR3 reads TGTGCCAGCTCACCAGCAGGAGACGGATATGGCTACACCTTC. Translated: CASSPAGDGYGYTF.

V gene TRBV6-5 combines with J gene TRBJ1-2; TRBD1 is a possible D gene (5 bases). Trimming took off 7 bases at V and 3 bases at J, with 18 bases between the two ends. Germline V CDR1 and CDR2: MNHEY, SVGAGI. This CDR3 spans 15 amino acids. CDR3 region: CASTIGRLGDYGYTF. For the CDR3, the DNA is TGTGCCAGCACCATCGGCCGCCTGGGGGACTATGGCTACACCTTC.

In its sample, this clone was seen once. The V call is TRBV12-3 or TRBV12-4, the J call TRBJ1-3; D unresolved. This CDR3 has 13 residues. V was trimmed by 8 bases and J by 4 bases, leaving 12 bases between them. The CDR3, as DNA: TGTGCCAGCTTGGACCATTCGGGAAACACCATATATTTT. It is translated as CASLDHSGNTIYF.

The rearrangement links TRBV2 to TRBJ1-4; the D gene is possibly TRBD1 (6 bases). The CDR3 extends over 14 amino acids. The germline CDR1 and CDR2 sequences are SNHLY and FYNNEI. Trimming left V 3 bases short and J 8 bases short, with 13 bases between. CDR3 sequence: CASSDREGGEKLFF. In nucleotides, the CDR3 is TGTGCCAGCAGTGACAGGGAGGGGGGAGAAAAACTGTTTTTT. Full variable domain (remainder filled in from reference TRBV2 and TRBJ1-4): EPEVTQTPSHQVTQMGQEVILRCVPISNHLYFYWYRQILGQKVEFLVSFYNNEISEKSEIFDDQFSVERPDGSNFTLKIRSTKLEDSAMYFCASSDREGGEKLFFGSGTQLSVL.

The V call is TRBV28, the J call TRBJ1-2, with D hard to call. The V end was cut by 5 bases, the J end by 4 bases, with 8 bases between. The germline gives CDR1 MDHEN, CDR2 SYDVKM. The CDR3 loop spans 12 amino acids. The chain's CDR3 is CASSHLRYGYTF. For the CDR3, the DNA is TGTGCCAGCAGTCACCTTCGCTATGGCTACACCTTC.

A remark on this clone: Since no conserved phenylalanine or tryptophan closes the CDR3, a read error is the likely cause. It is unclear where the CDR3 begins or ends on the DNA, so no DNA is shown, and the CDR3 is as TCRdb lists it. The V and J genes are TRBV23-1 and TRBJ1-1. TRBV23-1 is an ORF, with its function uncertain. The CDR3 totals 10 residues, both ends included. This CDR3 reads CASSPRGGPG.

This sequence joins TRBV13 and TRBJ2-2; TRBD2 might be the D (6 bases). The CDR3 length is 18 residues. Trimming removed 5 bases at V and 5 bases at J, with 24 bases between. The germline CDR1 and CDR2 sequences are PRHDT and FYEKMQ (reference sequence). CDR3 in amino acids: CASSLDNGGIGGTGELFF. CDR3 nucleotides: TGTGCCAGCAGCCTAGATAATGGCGGGATCGGAGGGACCGGGGAGCTGTTTTTT. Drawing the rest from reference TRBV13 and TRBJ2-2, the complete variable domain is AAGVIQSPRHLIKEKRETATLKCYPIPRHDTVYWYQQGPGQDPQFLISFYEKMQSDKGSIPDRFSAQQFSDYHSELNMSSLELGDSALYFCASSLDNGGIGGTGELFFGEGSRLTVL.

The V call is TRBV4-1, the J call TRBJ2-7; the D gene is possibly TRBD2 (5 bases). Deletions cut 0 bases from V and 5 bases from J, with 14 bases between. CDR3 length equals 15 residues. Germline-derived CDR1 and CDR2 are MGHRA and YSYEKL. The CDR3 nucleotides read TGCGCCAGCAGCCAAGATCCTCCGTCCGGGGACGAGCAGTACTTC. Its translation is CASSQDPPSGDEQYF.

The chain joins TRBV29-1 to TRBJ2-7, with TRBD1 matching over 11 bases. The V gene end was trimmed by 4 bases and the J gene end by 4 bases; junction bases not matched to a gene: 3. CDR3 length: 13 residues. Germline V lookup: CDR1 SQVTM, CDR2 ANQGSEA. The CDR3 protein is CSVVGTGGYEQYF. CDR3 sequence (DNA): TGCAGCGTTGTAGGGACAGGGGGTTACGAGCAGTACTTC.

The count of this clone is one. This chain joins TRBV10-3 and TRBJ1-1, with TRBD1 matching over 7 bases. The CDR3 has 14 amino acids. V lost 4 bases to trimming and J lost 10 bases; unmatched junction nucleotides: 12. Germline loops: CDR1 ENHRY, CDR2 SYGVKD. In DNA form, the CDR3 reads TGTGCCATCAGTGGAGAAGGAGGGGGCAATGGAGCTTTCTTT. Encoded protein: CAISGEGGGNGAFF.

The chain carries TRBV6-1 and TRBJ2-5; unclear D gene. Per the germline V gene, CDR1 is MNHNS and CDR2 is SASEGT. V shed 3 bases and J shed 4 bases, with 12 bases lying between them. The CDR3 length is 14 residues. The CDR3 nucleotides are TGTGCCAGCAGTGACATGGGCCGTGGAGAGACCCAGTACTTC. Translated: CASSDMGRGETQYF.

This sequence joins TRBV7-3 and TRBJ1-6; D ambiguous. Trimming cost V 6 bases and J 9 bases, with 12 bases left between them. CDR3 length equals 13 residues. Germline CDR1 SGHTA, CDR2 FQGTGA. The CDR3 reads CASSEREGSPLHF. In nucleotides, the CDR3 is TGTGCCAGCAGTGAAAGAGAGGGTTCACCCCTCCACTTT.

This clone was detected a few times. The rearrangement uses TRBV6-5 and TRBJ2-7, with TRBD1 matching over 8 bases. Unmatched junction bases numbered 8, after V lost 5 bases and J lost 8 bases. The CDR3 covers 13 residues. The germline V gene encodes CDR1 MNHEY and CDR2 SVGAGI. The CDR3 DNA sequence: TGTGCCAGCAGTACTCGGACAGGGTTAAAGCAGTACTTC. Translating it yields CASSTRTGLKQYF.

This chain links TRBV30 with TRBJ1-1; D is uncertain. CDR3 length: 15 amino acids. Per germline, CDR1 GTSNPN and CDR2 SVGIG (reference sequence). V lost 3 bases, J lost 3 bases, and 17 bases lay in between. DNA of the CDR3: TGTGCCTGGAGCTCGTCGCATTCGGGTTACACTGAAGCTTTCTTT. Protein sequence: CAWSSSHSGYTEAFF.

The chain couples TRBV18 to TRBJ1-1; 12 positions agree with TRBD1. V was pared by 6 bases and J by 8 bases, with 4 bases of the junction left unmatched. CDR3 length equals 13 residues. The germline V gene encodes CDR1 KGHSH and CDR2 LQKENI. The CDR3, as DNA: TGTGCCAGCTCCCCGGGACAGGGGGCAGAAGCTTTCTTT. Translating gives CASSPGQGAEAFF.

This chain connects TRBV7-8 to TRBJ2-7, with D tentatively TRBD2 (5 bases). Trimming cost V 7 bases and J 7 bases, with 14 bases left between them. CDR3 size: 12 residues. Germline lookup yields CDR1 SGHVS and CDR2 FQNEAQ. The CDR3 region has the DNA TGTGCCAGCAAATGGGGTTCGGGGGAGCAGTACTTC. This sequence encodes CASKWGSGEQYF.

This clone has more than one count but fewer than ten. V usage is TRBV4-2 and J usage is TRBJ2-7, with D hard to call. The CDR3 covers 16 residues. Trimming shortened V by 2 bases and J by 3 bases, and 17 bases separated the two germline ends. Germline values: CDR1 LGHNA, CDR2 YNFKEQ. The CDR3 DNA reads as TGTGCCAGCAGCCAACCGGACCCTACCGGCGGCTACGAGCAGTACTTC. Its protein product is CASSQPDPTGGYEQYF.

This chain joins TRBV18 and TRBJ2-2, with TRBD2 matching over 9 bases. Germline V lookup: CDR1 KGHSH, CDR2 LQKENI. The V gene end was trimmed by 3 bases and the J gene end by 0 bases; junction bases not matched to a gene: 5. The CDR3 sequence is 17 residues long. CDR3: CASSPPLAGANTGELFF. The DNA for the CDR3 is TGTGCCAGCTCACCTCCCTTAGCGGGGGCGAACACCGGGGAGCTGTTTTTT.

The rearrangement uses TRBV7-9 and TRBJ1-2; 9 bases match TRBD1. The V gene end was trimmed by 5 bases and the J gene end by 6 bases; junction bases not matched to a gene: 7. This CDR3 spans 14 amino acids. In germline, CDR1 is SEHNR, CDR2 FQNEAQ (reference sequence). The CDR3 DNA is TGTGCCAGCAGCCAGAACAGGGGGCTCGATGGCTACACCTTC. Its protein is CASSQNRGLDGYTF.